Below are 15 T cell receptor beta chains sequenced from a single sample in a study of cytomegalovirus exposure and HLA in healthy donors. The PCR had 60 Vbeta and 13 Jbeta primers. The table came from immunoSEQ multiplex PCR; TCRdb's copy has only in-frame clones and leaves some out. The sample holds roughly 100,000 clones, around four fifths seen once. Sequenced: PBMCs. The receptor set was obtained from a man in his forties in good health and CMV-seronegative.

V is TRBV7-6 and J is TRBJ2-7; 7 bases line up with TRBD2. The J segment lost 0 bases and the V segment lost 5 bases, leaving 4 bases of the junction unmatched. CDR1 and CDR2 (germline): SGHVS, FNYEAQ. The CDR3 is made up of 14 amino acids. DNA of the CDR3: TGTGCCAGCAGCCCCGGGACTATCTCCTACGAGCAGTACTTC. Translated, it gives CASSPGTISYEQYF.

This CDR3 reads CASSSTHSGTSGSYNEQFF. Written as DNA, the CDR3 is TGTGCCAGCAGCTCTACACACTCCGGGACTAGCGGCTCCTACAATGAGCAGTTCTTC. This chain joins TRBV11-2 and TRBJ2-1, with TRBD2 matching 11 bases. The germline V gene encodes CDR1 SGHAT and CDR2 FQNNGV. V was clipped by 4 bases and J by 0 bases; unmatched bases: 11. The CDR3 covers 19 residues.

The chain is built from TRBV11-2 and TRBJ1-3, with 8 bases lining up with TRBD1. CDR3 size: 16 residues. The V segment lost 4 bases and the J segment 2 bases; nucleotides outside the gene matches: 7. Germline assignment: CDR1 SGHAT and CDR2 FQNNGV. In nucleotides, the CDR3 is TGTGCCAGCAGCTCCCGACAGGGGCAAGCTGGAAACACCATATATTTT. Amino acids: CASSSRQGQAGNTIYF.

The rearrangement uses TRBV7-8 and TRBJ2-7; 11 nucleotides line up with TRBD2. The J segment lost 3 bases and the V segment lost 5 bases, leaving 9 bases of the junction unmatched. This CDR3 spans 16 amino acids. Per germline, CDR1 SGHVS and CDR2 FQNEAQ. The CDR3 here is CASSERLAGLVYEQYF. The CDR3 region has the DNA TGTGCCAGCAGCGAAAGACTAGCGGGGCTCGTCTACGAGCAGTACTTC. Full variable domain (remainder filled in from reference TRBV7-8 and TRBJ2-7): GAGVSQSPRYKVAKRGQDVALRCDPISGHVSLFWYQQALGQGPEFLTYFQNEAQLDKSGLPSDRFFAERPEGSVSTLKIQRTQQEDSAVYLCASSERLAGLVYEQYFGPGTRLTVT.

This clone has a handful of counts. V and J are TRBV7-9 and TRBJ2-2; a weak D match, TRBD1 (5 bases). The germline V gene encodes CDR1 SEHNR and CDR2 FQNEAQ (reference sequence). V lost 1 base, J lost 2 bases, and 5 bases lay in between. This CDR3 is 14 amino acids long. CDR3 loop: CASSLGTNTGELFF. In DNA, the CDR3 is TGTGCCAGCAGCTTAGGGACAAACACCGGGGAGCTGTTTTTT.

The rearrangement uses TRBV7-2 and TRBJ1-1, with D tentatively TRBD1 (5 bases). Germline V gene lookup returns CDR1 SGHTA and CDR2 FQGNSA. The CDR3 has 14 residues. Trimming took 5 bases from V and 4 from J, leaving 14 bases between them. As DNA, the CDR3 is TGTGCCAGCAGCCTCGGGGGGGGAGCCACTGAAGCTTTCTTT. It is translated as CASSLGGGATEAFF.

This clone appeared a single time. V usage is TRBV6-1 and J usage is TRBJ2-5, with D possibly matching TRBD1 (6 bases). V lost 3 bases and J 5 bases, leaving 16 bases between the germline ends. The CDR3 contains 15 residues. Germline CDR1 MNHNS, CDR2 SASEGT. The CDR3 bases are TGTGCCAGCAGTGACACAGGGATGGGCCGGGAGACCCAGTACTTC. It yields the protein CASSDTGMGRETQYF.

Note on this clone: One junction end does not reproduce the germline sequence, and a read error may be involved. As DNA, the CDR3 is TGTGCCAGCAGATTAGCGGAGGAGACCCAGTACTTC. It codes for CASRLAEETQYF. V usage is TRBV11-2 and J usage is TRBJ2-5; D may be TRBD2 (6 bases). Germline lookup yields CDR1 SGHAT and CDR2 FQNNGV. The CDR3 sequence is 12 residues long. Filled out from reference TRBV11-2 and TRBJ2-5, the complete variable domain reads EAGVAQSPRYKIIEKRQSVAFWCNPISGHATLYWYQQILGQGPKLLIQFQNNGVVDDSQLPKDRFSAERLKGVDSTLKIQPAKLEDSAVYLCASRLAEETQYFGPGTRLLVL.

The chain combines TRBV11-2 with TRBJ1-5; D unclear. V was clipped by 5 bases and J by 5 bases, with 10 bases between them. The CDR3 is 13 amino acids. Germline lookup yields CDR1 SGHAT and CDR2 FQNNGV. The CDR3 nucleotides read TGTGCCAGCAGCAATGGGCCTTATCAGCCCCAGCATTTT. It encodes CASSNGPYQPQHF.

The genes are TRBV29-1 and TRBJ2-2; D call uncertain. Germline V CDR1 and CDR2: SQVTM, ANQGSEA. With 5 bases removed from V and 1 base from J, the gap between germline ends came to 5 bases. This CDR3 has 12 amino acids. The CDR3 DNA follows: TGCAGCGTTCCCGGGAACACCGGGGAGCTGTTTTTT. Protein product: CSVPGNTGELFF.

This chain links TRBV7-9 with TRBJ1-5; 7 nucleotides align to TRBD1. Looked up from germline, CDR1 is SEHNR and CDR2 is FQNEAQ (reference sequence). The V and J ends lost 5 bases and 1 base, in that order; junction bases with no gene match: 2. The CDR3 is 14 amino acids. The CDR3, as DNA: TGTGCCAGCAGCCACAGGGGAAGCAATCAGCCCCAGCATTTT. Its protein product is CASSHRGSNQPQHF.

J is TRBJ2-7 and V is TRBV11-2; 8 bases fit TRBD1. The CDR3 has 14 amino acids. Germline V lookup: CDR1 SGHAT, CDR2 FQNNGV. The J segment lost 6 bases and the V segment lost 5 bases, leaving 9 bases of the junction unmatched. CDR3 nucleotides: TGTGCCAGCAGCAAGGGACAGGCCCCCGTCGAGCAGTACTTC. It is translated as CASSKGQAPVEQYF.

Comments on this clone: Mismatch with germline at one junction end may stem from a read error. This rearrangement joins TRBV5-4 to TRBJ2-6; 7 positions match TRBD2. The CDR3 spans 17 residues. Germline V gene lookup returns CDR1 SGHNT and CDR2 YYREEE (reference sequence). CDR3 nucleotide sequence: TGTGCCAGCAACTTGCCAGGGAGGGTTCCTGGGGCCAACGTCCTGACTTTC. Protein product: CASNLPGRVPGANVLTF.

The CDR3 sequence: CASSSSPSEQYF. CDR3 nucleotide sequence: TGTGCCAGCAGCTCATCCCCGAGCGAGCAGTACTTC. The rearrangement joins TRBV7-2 to TRBJ2-7; D gene unclear. The CDR3 sequence is 12 residues long. V lost 4 bases to trimming and J lost 6 bases, with 10 bases between them. In germline, CDR1 is SGHTA, CDR2 FQGNSA.

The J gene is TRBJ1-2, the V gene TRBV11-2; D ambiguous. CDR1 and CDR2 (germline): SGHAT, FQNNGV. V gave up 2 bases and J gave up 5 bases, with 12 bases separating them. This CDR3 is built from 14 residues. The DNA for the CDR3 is TGTGCCAGCAGCTTACTGGGTTTCGGGTATGGCTACACCTTC. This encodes CASSLLGFGYGYTF.